A single T cell receptor (beta chain) is shown here with its context. No cognate antigen has been identified for it. No base quality values were provided; no much bigger clone lies one nucleotide off. The germline V gene gives CDR1 as SGHTA and CDR2 as FQGNSA. V is pared back by 0 bases and J by 6 bases, with 16 bases lying between the germline termini. From cysteine to phenylalanine, the CDR3 is 16 amino acids long. The DNA shown is the 48-base CDR3, in frame from base 1. The immunoSEQ multiplex PCR assay was used to amplify the TCRB and TCRAD loci from a standardized quantity of quality-controlled genomic DNA. The amplicons spanned the V(D)J region and were long enough to cover the CDR3 and allow V and J genes to be identified. The amplicons were sequenced on an Illumina platform via the commercial immunoSEQ service. In the source study's methods: Primer bias and sequencing errors were corrected as previously described, and TCRAD and TCRB were defined on the basis of the IMGT database. Analysis of the repertoires was done with immunoSEQ Analyzer 3.0 and VDJTools and included basic statistics, V/J segment usage, diversity estimates, rarefaction and pairwise overlap. To estimate diversity, the Chao1, ChaoE, Efron-Thisted, Shannon and inverse Simpson indices were applied, and diversity was also estimated on datasets down-sampled to the smallest sample. For repertoire overlap, CDR3 nucleotide sequence, V gene and J gene had to match strictly, and clustering was done by Jaccard-based multidimensional scaling. What TCRdb holds here is the immuneACCESS table cut down to in-frame rearrangements. Part of the clones is not present; checked against another copy, under half of the missing clones reflect an unresolved V gene, and the others are unexplained. V, J and clone size derive from that table, while D and trimming were established from the DNA sequence. The table for this sample lists 40,000 to 55,000 clones; approximately 95% of them were counted only once. Roughly 0.13% of the sample rests with the top ten.

The data stem from a study of human thymus T cells (TCRdb year 2020). With regard to the full study: The study characterized TCR alpha and beta repertoires from about 8 infant thymus samples and a few related peripheral blood samples. Donor ages ranged from about 7 to 244 days, and the cohort comprised six or seven male and two female infants. Paper-wide results and their limitations: Usage of V and J gene segments appeared to be biased in both the thymic and the peripheral blood repertoires. On average, thymus samples yielded roughly 800,000 unique TCRB clonotypes, whereas blood samples yielded around 88,000.

The donors were immunologically healthy infants in Finland who had open corrective cardiac surgery for congenital heart defects. During surgery, a small roughly 0.5-1 mL aliquot of peripheral blood was collected from four of the eight donors. Instead of starting from a fixed cell number, genomic DNA extraction from blood samples used all available leukocytes. Erythrocytes were removed from blood with ACK lysis buffer, and the leukocytes were stored as pellets at -70 °C. A QIAsymphony instrument was used to extract genomic DNA from the frozen cell pellets. The rearrangement joined TRBV7-2 to TRBJ2-3; TRBD2 is a weak D gene call, 6 bases matching. The sequence derives from a boy in the first two years of life with a congenital heart defect but otherwise immunologically healthy. Sequenced material: blood. The DNA reads TGTGCCAGCAGCTTAGCGGGGGGACGGTTCGTGGATACGCAGTATTTT. This encodes CASSLAGGRFVDTQYF. Supplemented by the reference TRBV7-2 and TRBJ2-3 proteins around the CDR3, the complete variable domain is GAGVSQSPSNKVTEKGKDVELRCDPISGHTALYWYRQSLGQGLEFLIYFQGNSAPDKSGLPSDRFSAERTGGSVSTLTIQRTQQEDSAVYLCASSLAGGRFVDTQYFGPGTRLTVL.